Below, 23 T cell receptor beta chains from the same sample are listed, as sequenced in a study of OX40 agonist ivuxolimab in advanced cancers. Here immunoSEQ multiplex PCR was the method, and the copy in TCRdb shows in-frame clones only, minus some. The sample includes about 89,000 clones, roughly 91% seen only once; the top ten take approximately 0.7%. The starting material was CD4+ or CD8+ T cells sorted from blood, obtained in a trial of the OX40 agonist ivuxolimab. The receptors originated from an adult with an advanced solid tumor such as melanoma, head and neck, liver or kidney cancer.

V and J are TRBV5-1 and TRBJ1-4; 9 positions match TRBD1. Germline CDR1 and CDR2: SGHRS and YFSETQ. There are 14 residues in the CDR3. V shed 4 bases, J shed 7 bases, and the junction held 5 bases outside the gene matches. CDR3 loop: CASSTQGAGEKLFF. The CDR3 DNA sequence: TGCGCCAGCAGCACACAGGGGGCCGGTGAAAAACTGTTTTTT.

The CDR3 region has the DNA TGTGCCAGCAGCTTAGGGGTTCTGAATCAGCCCCAGCATTTT. Encoded protein: CASSLGVLNQPQHF. This rearrangement joins TRBV7-8 to TRBJ1-5; D gene uncertain. Per germline, CDR1 SGHVS and CDR2 FQNEAQ. CDR3 length equals 14 residues. The ends were cut back, 1 base at V and 4 bases at J, with 8 bases in the middle.

Here the CDR3 reads CASRPPSGRGLSYEQYF. The CDR3 DNA sequence: TGTGCCAGCAGGCCCCCTAGCGGGAGGGGCCTCTCCTACGAGCAGTACTTC. This chain uses TRBV2 with TRBJ2-7; 12 bases are a match to TRBD2. V trimming: 6 bases; J trimming: 0 bases; junction bases outside the gene matches: 9. Germline assignment: CDR1 SNHLY and CDR2 FYNNEI. CDR3 size: 17 residues.

This clone appeared a few times. Here the CDR3 DNA reads TGTGCCAGTCATGCCTCCCATACAGGGAATACTGAAGCTTTCTTT. Translating gives CASHASHTGNTEAFF. V usage is TRBV28 and J usage is TRBJ1-1, with D perhaps TRBD1 (6 bases). The germline V and J ends were trimmed by 9 bases and 5 bases, with 22 bases remaining between them. Germline V gives CDR1 MDHEN, CDR2 SYDVKM. This CDR3 contains 15 residues.

The rearrangement links TRBV2 to TRBJ1-2; D might be TRBD1 (5 bases). The CDR3 sequence is 14 residues long. Germline CDR1 and CDR2: SNHLY and FYNNEI. With 10 bases removed from V and 5 bases from J, the gap between germline ends came to 20 bases. CDR3 loop: CATTPGAGSYGYTF. The DNA of the CDR3 is TGTGCCACCACCCCCGGGGCAGGGTCGTATGGCTACACCTTC.

The V and J genes are TRBV2 and TRBJ1-4, with D unresolved. Trimming removed 6 bases from V and 2 bases from J, with 13 bases in between. This CDR3 comprises 15 residues. Germline V CDR1 and CDR2: SNHLY, FYNNEI. The CDR3 region is CASSPEVATNEKLFF. As DNA, the CDR3 is TGTGCCAGCAGCCCCGAGGTGGCCACTAATGAAAAACTGTTTTTT.

This chain links TRBV20-1 with TRBJ1-5; D is unclear. Trimming took off 5 bases at V and 4 bases at J, with 3 bases between the two ends. The CDR3 is made up of 10 amino acids. CDR1 is DFQATT and CDR2 is SNEGSKA in the germline V gene (reference sequence). CDR3: CSAGNQPQHF. The CDR3 nucleotides are TGCAGTGCTGGTAATCAGCCCCAGCATTTT.

V gene TRBV7-2 combines with J gene TRBJ2-7; the match to TRBD1 covers 8 bases. The V and J ends lost 2 bases and 0 bases, in that order; junction bases with no gene match: 6. Germline CDR1 is SGHTA and CDR2 is FQGNSA. CDR3 length: 16 residues. DNA for the CDR3: TGTGCCAGCAGCTTATCCCCGACAGGGGTCTCCTACGAGCAGTACTTC. This translates into CASSLSPTGVSYEQYF.

The chain couples TRBV28 to TRBJ1-2; perhaps TRBD1 as D (5 bases). The V gene's germline CDR1 is MDHEN and CDR2 SYDVKM. This CDR3 has 15 amino acids. The V end was cut by 7 bases, the J end by 4 bases, with 19 bases between. CDR3 region: CASTPTVRGGYGYTF. CDR3 sequence (DNA): TGTGCCAGCACCCCTACCGTAAGGGGTGGCTATGGCTACACCTTC.

This chain links TRBV29-1 with TRBJ2-3; no clear D gene. This CDR3 spans 12 amino acids. Trimming took 6 bases from V and 3 from J, leaving 10 bases between them. Germline V gives CDR1 SQVTM, CDR2 ANQGSEA. CDR3 in DNA: TGCAGCGTACTCCCCGGGACAGATACGCAGTATTTT. Its translation is CSVLPGTDTQYF.

The chain joins TRBV5-1 to TRBJ2-7; the match to TRBD1 covers 7 bases. The CDR3 consists of 14 residues. V lost 4 bases to trimming and J lost 0 bases; unmatched junction nucleotides: 4. Germline V lookup: CDR1 SGHRS, CDR2 YFSETQ. CDR3 sequence: CASSQDRTSYEQYF. For the CDR3, the DNA is TGCGCCAGCAGCCAGGACAGGACCTCCTACGAGCAGTACTTC.

The J gene is TRBJ2-5, the V gene TRBV7-2; 10 bases align to TRBD2. The CDR3 has 15 amino acids. V trimming: 5 bases; J trimming: 5 bases; junction bases outside the gene matches: 8. CDR1 is SGHTA and CDR2 is FQGNSA in the germline V gene. The CDR3 region has the DNA TGTGCCAGCAGCAAAGGCCTAGCGGGGGTGGAGACCCAGTACTTC. It encodes CASSKGLAGVETQYF.

The chain employs TRBV19 and TRBJ1-1; no definite D call. Germline V lookup: CDR1 LNHDA, CDR2 SQIVND (reference sequence). The ends were cut back, 5 bases at V and 3 bases at J, with 16 bases in the middle. CDR3 length: 15 amino acids. The CDR3 bases are TGTGCCAGTAGTCCACCAGGCCTAGGAGACACTGAAGCTTTCTTT. Translation gives CASSPPGLGDTEAFF. Full variable domain (outside the CDR3, taken from reference TRBV19 and TRBJ1-1): DGGITQSPKYLFRKEGQNVTLSCEQNLNHDAMYWYRQDPGQGLRLIYYSQIVNDFQKGDIAEGYSVSREKKESFPLTVTSAQKNPTAFYLCASSPPGLGDTEAFFGQGTRLTVV.

The chain uses TRBV7-2 and TRBJ2-5, with D uncertain. Trimming took off 2 bases at V and 5 bases at J, with 3 bases between the two ends. This CDR3 has 11 amino acids. From germline, CDR1 is SGHTA and CDR2 FQGNSA. As DNA, the CDR3 is TGTGCCAGCAGCTTATATGAGACCCAGTACTTC. The encoded protein is CASSLYETQYF.

This sequence joins TRBV7-2 and TRBJ2-2; 8 bases fit TRBD1. Germline CDR1 is SGHTA and CDR2 is FQGNSA. This CDR3 spans 14 amino acids. J was trimmed by 5 bases and V by 5 bases; bases with no gene match: 4. CDR3 in DNA: TGTGCCAGCAGCCTCGACAGGGGTACCGGGGAGCTGTTTTTT. Its protein product is CASSLDRGTGELFF.

This chain uses TRBV19 with TRBJ2-3, with D maybe TRBD2 (7 bases). The ends were cut back, 6 bases at V and 1 base at J, with 17 bases in the middle. This CDR3 has 16 amino acids. Germline V lookup: CDR1 LNHDA, CDR2 SQIVND (reference sequence). The CDR3 sequence is CASSRTGGAGTDTQYF. CDR3 nucleotides: TGTGCCAGTAGCCGCACTGGGGGGGCAGGCACAGATACGCAGTATTTT.

The chain links TRBV5-1 to TRBJ1-1, with a tentative D call TRBD1 (6 bases). The germline V gene encodes CDR1 SGHRS and CDR2 YFSETQ. This CDR3 is built from 14 residues. The V gene lost 2 bases and the J gene lost 0 bases, with 8 bases spanning the gap. The CDR3 DNA sequence: TGCGCCAGCAGCTTTACAGGGCTGAACACTGAAGCTTTCTTT. It specifies CASSFTGLNTEAFF.

V gene TRBV4-2 combines with J gene TRBJ2-3; D gene unclear. Trimming removed 0 bases at V and 1 base at J, with 8 bases between. CDR3 size: 15 residues. CDR1 is LGHNA, CDR2 YNFKEQ, per germline. CDR3 nucleotides: TGTGCCAGCAGCCAAGAACTGGCGGGCACAGATACGCAGTATTTT. Its protein is CASSQELAGTDTQYF.

This sequence joins TRBV27 and TRBJ1-1; 8 bases fit TRBD1. There are 14 residues in the CDR3. V lost 2 bases to trimming and J lost 2 bases; unmatched junction nucleotides: 1. From germline, CDR1 is MNHEY and CDR2 SMNVEV (reference sequence). The CDR3 DNA sequence: TGTGCCAGCAGTTTAGGGACAGGTAACACTGAAGCTTTCTTT. This sequence encodes CASSLGTGNTEAFF.

The chain couples TRBV6-1 to TRBJ2-3; the D is unclear. The CDR3 is 14 residues long. The V end lost 10 bases, the J end lost 4 bases, and 18 bases lay between the germline ends. Germline V CDR1 and CDR2: MNHNS, SASEGT. CDR3: CATPLAGNPDTQYF. The CDR3 region has the DNA TGTGCCACCCCATTGGCCGGCAATCCAGATACGCAGTATTTT.

The rearrangement links TRBV2 to TRBJ2-3; D is perhaps TRBD2 (6 bases). The V end lost 6 bases, the J end lost 1 base, and 14 bases lay between the germline ends. Germline CDR1 SNHLY, CDR2 FYNNEI. CDR3 length equals 15 residues. As DNA, the CDR3 is TGTGCCAGCAGATCTCAGCGGGTGGGCACAGATACGCAGTATTTT. This translates into CASRSQRVGTDTQYF.

The CDR3 reads CASSQDLGAGGSETQYF. CDR3 nucleotides: TGCGCCAGCAGCCAAGATTTAGGGGCCGGAGGGTCGGAGACCCAGTACTTC. The J gene is TRBJ2-5, the V gene TRBV4-1, with D possibly being TRBD2 (6 bases). This CDR3 has 17 amino acids. Per germline, CDR1 MGHRA and CDR2 YSYEKL. V gave up 0 bases and J gave up 5 bases, with 19 bases separating them.

The chain uses TRBV28 and TRBJ1-5, with TRBD1 matching over 9 bases. The CDR3 covers 16 residues. The germline CDR1 and CDR2 sequences are MDHEN and SYDVKM. With 2 bases clipped from V and 1 base from J, the junction kept 3 bases outside the gene matches. The CDR3 is CASSLNGQGSNQPQHF. In nucleotides, the CDR3 is TGTGCCAGCAGTTTAAACGGACAGGGGAGCAATCAGCCCCAGCATTTT.